The T cell receptor beta chain described here comes from a study of T cell repertoires in cytomegalovirus infection. Turning to the study itself: In the study, CMV epitopes included recently identified HLA-C-restricted and well-studied HLA-B-restricted ones.

A single record per CDR3 protein comes from TCRdb applying MiXCR to the reads. The sample holds hundreds of thousands of distinct CDR3 sequences, 30% to 40% seen once. Note on this clonotype: Its specificity is not known.

The CDR3 is 16 amino acids. The germline V gene has CDR1 MNHNS and CDR2 SASEGT. V trimming: 3 bases; J trimming: 10 bases; junction bases outside the gene matches: 15. Points from the study as a whole: Carriage of CMV together with the relevant HLA was identifiable through cumulative public TCR beta family frequency. CMV-specific TCR beta clonotypes restricted by HLA-C were the ones dominating the ex vivo response.

This clonotype was sampled from a human donor in good health (CMV status not recorded). Some clones in this sample may be carry-over from other donors' samples. Sequencing used cultured CD8+ T cells from PBMCs, obtained from culture after CMV antigen stimulation. The J gene is TRBJ2-4, the V gene TRBV6-1; 7 bases are shared with TRBD1. The CDR3 sequence is CASSDRPRGIVAIQYF. In DNA form, the CDR3 reads TGTGCCAGCAGTGATCGTCCCAGGGGGATAGTAGCTATTCAGTACTTC.